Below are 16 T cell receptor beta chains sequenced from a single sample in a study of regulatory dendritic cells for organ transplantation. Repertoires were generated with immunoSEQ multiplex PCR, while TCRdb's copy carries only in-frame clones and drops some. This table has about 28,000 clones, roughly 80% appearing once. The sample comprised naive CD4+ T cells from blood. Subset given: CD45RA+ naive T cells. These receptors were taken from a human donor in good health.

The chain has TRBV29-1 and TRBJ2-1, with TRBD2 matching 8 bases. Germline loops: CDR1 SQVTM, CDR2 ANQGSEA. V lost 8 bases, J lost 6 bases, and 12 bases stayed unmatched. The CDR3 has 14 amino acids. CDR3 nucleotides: TGCAGCTTATCCCTCGGGACTAGTGTCAATGAGCAGTTCTTC. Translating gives CSLSLGTSVNEQFF.

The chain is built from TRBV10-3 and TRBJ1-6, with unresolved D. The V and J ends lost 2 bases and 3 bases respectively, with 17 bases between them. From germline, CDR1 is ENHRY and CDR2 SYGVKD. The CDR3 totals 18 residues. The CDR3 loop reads CAISEQNGRTRYNSPLHF. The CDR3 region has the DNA TGTGCCATCAGTGAGCAAAATGGGCGGACTCGCTATAATTCACCCCTCCACTTT.

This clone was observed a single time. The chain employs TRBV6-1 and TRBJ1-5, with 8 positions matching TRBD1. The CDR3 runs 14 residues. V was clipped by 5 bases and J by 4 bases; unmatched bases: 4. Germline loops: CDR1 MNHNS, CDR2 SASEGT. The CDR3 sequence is CASSRTGTNQPQHF. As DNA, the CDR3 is TGTGCCAGCAGTAGGACAGGGACGAATCAGCCCCAGCATTTT.

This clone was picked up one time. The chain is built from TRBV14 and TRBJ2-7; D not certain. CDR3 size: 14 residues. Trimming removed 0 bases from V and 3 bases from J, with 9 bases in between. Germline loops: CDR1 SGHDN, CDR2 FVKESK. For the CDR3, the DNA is TGTGCCAGCAGCCAAGAGGTTAACGGCTACGAGCAGTACTTC. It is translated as CASSQEVNGYEQYF.

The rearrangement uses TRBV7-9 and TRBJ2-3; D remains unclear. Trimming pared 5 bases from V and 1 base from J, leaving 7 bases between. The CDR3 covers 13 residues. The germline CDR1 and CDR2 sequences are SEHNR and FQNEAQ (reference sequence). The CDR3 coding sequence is TGTGCCAGCAGCCAATCAGGCACAGATACGCAGTATTTT. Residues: CASSQSGTDTQYF.

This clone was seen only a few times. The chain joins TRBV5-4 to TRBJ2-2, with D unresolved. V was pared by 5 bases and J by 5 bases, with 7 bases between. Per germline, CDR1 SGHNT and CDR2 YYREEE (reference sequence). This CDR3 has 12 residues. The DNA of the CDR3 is TGTGCCAGCAGGTCGGTGACCGGGGAGCTGTTTTTT. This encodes CASRSVTGELFF.

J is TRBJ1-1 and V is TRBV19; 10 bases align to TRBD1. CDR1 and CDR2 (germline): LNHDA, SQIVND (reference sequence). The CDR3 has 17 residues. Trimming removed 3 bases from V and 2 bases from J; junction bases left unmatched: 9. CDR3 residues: CASSIGDRGRANTEAFF. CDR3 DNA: TGTGCCAGTAGTATCGGGGACAGGGGTCGGGCAAACACTGAAGCTTTCTTT.

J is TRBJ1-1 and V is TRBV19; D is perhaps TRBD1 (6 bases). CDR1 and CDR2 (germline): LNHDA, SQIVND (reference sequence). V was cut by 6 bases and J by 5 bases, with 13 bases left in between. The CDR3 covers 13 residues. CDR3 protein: CASRKQGQTEAFF. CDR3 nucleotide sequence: TGTGCCAGTAGGAAACAGGGCCAGACTGAAGCTTTCTTT.

CDR3 nucleotide sequence: TGTGCCAGCAGTCCCCTCCCAGGGGGCACTGAAGCTTTCTTT. It encodes CASSPLPGGTEAFF. The genes are TRBV27 and TRBJ1-1; 7 bases are shared with TRBD1. The CDR3 consists of 14 residues. V shed 5 bases and J 4 bases; nucleotides not matched to a gene: 7. Germline V gene data show CDR1 as MNHEY and CDR2 as SMNVEV (reference sequence).

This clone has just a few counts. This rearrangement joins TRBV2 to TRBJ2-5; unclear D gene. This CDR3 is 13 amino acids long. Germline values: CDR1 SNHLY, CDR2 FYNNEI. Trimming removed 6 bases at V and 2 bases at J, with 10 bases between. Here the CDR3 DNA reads TGTGCCAGCAGCACCCCTGAGCAAGAGACCCAGTACTTC. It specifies CASSTPEQETQYF.

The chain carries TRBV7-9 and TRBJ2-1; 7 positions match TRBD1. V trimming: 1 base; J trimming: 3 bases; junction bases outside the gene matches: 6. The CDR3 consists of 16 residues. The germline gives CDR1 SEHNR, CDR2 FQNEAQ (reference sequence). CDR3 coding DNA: TGTGCCAGCAGCTTAGGTTCAGGGGGAGACTACAATGAGCAGTTCTTC. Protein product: CASSLGSGGDYNEQFF.

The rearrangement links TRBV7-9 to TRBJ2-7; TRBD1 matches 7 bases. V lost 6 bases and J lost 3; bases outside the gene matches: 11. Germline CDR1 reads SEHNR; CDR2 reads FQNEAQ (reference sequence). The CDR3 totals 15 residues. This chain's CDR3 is CASSQRDRAHYEQYF. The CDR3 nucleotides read TGTGCCAGCAGTCAACGGGACAGAGCGCACTACGAGCAGTACTTC.

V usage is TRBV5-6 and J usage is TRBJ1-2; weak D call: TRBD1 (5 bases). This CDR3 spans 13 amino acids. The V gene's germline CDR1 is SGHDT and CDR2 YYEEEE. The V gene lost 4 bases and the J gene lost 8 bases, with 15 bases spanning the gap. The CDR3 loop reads CASSLGGGEGYTF. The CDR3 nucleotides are TGTGCCAGCAGCCTGGGGGGAGGGGAAGGCTACACCTTC. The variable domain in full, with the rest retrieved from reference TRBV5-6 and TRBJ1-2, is DAGVTQSPTHLIKTRGQQVTLRCSPKSGHDTVSWYQQALGQGPQFIFQYYEEEERQRGNFPDRFSGHQFPNYSSELNVNALLLGDSALYLCASSLGGGEGYTFGSGTRLTVV.

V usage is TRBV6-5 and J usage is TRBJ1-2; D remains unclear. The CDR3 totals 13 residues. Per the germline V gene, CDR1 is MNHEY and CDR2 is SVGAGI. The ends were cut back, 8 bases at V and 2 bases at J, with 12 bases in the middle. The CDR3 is CASHPTHNYGYTF. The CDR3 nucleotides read TGTGCCAGCCACCCCACTCACAACTATGGCTACACCTTC.

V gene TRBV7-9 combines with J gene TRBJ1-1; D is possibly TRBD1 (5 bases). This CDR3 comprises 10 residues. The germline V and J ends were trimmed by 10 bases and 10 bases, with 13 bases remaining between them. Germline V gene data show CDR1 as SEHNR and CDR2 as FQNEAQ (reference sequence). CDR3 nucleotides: TGTGCCACCGGTGGGGGACTAGCTTTCTTT. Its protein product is CATGGGLAFF.

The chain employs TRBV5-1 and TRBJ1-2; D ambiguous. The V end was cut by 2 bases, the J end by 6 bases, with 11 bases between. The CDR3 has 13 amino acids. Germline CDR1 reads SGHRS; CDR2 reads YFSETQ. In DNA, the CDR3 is TGCGCCAGCAGCTTAGGAGGAACGAATGGCTACACCTTC. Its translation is CASSLGGTNGYTF. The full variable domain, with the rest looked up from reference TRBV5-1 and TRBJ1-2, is KAGVTQTPRYLIKTRGQQVTLSCSPISGHRSVSWYQQTPGQGLQFLFEYFSETQRNKGNFPGRFSGRQFSNSRSEMNVSTLELGDSALYLCASSLGGTNGYTFGSGTRLTVV.